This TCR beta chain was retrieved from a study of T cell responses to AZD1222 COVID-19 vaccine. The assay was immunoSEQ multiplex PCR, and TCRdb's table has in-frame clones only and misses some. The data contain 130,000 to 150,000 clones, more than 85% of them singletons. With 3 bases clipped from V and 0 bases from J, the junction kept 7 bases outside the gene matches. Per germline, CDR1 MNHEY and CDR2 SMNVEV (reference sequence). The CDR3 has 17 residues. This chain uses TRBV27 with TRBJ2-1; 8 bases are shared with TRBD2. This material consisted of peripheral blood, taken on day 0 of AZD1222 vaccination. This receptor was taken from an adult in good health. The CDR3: CASSFGAGASSYNEQFF. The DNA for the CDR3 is TGTGCCAGCAGTTTTGGAGCGGGAGCAAGCTCCTACAATGAGCAGTTCTTC.